The entry below describes one TCR beta chain. Germline V gene data show CDR1 as LGHNA and CDR2 as YNFKEQ. Trimming took 4 bases from V and 3 from J, leaving 19 bases between them. The CDR3 contains 16 residues. Genomic DNA acted as the template from which TCR beta VDJ combination and CDR3 sequence profiling were carried out. One entry per CDR3 protein results from TCRdb running MiXCR on the reads. The sample holds some 42,000 distinct CDR3 sequences, about two thirds seen once. This record comes from a study of CD8+CD57+ T cells in acquired aplastic anemia. This chain joins TRBV4-2 and TRBJ2-7, with D uncertain. The sequencing sample was made of sorted CD4+, CD8+, or CD8+CD57+ T cells (not recorded which) from PBMCs. The TCR comes from a human donor in good health, serving as a control. DNA of the CDR3: TGTGCCAGCAGCCCCGTGTGGTGGACCCAAAGCTACGAGCAGTACTTC. It yields the protein CASSPVWWTQSYEQYF.